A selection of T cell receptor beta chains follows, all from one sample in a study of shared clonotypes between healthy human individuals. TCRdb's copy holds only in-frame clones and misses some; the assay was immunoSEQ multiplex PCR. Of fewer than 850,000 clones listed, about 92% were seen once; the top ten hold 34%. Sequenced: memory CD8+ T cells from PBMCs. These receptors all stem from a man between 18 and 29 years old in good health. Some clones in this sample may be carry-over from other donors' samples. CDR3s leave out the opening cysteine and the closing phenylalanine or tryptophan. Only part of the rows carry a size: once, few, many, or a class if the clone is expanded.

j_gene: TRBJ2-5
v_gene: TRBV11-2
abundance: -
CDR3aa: ASSLVGDAETQY

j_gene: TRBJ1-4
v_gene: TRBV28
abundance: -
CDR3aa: ASRGGFKEKLF

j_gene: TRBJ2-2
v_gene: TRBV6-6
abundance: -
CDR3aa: ASSDVLNTGELF

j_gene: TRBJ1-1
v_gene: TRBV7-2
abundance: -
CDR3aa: ASSLVREGANTEAF

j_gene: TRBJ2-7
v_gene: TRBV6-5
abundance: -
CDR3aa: ASSLWRGGGEQY

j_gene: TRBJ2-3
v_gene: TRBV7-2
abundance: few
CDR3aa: ARGEYRAGGTDTQY

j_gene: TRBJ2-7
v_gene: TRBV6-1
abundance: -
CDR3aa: ASSERSASWEQY

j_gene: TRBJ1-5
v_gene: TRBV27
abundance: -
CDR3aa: ASSLTDNQPQH

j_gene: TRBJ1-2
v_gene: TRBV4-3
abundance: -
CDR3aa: ASSQDGGSGDRYGYT

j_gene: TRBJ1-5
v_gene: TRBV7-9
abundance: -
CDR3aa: ASSSSSEGNQPQH

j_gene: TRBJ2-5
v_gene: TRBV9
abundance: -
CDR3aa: ASSSGTSGRAETQY

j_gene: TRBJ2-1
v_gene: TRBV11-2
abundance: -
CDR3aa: ASSFLRGSNNEQF

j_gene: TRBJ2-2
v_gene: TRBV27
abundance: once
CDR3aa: ASSLIRVGREGPGELF

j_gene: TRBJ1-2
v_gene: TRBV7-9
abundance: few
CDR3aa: ASSPPAGGGYT

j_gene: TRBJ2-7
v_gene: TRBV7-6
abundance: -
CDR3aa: ASSPDGDRRYEQY

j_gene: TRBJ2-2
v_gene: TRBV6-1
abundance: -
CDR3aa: ASSEVGNTGELF

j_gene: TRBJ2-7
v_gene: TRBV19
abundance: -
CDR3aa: ASSIKGQSYEQY

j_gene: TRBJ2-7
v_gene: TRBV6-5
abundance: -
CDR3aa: ASSYGDRDYEQY

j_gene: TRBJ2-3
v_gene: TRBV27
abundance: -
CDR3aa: ASTLIQGGDTQY

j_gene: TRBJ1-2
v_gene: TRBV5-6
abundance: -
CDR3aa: ASSPYLLKTDYGYT

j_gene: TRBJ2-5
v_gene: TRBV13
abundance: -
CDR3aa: ASSHPGQGAETQY

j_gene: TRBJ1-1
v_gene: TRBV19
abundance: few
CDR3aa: ASSSDRGSLNTEAF

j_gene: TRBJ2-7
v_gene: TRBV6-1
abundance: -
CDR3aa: ASSPGHPYEQY

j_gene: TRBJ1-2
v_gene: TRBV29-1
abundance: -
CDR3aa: SITDRSNYGYT

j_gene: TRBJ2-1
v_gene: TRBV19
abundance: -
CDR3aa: ASSISLRDSGKYNEQF

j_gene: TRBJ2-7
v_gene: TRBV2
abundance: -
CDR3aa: ASSGRASGSYEQY

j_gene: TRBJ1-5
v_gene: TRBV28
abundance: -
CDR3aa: ASDPGTGGFQPQH

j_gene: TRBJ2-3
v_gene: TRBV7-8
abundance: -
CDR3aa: ASSFREGARDTQY

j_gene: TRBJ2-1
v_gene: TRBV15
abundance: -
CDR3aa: ATSRGAAYNEQF

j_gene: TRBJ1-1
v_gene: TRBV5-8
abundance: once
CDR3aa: ASSLGLRLEAF

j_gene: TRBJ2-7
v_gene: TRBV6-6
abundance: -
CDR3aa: ASSYSLTYEQY

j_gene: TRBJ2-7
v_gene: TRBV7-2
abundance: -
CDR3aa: ASRGHEQY

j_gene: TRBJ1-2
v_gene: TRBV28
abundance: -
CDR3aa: ASSSPYRGQANYGYT

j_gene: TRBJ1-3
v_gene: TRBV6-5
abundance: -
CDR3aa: ASSPDRGPGNTIY

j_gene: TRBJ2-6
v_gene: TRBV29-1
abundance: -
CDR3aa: SVVNINRESGANVLT

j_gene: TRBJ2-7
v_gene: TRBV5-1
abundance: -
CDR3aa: ASSSWLGQTAYEQY

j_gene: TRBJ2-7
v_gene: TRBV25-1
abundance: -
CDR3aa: ASSEKDREYEQY

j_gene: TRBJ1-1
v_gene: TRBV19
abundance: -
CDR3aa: ASSILGGSTEAF

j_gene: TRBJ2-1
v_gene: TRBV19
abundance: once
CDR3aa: ASSLAGVRFNEQF

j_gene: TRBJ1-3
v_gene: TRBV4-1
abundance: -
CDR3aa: ASSLMGTGNSGNTIY

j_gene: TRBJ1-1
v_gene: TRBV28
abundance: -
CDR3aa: ASSSLRSGTEAF

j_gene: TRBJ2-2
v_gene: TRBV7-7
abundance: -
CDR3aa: ASSLAPFGSTGELF

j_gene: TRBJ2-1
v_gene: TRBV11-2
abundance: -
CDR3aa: ASSFRGLAGGPNEQF

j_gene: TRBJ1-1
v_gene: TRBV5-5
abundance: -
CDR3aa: ASRAVQLMNTEAF

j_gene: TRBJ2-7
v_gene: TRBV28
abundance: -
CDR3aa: ASSRDNNYEQY

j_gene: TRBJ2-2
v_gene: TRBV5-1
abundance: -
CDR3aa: ASSLTLAGELF

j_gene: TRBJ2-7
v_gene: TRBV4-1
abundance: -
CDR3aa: ASSQDAPGRITYEQY

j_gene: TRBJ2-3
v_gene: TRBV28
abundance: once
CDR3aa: ASSHYTSGRVDTQY

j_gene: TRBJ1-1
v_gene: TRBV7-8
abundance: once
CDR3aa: ASSWGLNTEAF